The 23 T cell receptor beta chains in this list originate from one sample, sequenced in a study of STAT5B mutations in CD4+ large granular lymphocyte leukemia (dated by TCRdb to the early 2020s). The receptor library was made with the immunoSEQ multiplex PCR assay. TCRdb took this table from immuneACCESS and kept in-frame rearrangements with V and J called. Such tables lack part of the clones; where checked against another copy, unresolved V genes explain under half of the gap, and the rest is unexplained. A total of some 3,500 clones appear in this sample, about 85% of them only once. The top ten hold roughly 2.5% of the sample. What was sequenced was CD4+ T cells from blood buffy coats. These receptors came from a human donor in good health.

The chain couples TRBV19 to TRBJ2-3; 9 nucleotides align to TRBD2. Germline-derived CDR1 and CDR2 are LNHDA and SQIVND (reference sequence). V gave up 3 bases and J gave up 4 bases; unmatched junction bases: 5. This CDR3 has 15 amino acids. The CDR3 is CASSIGSGSSDTQYF. The CDR3 DNA reads TGTGCCAGTAGTATTGGTAGCGGGAGTTCAGATACGCAGTATTTT.

The chain has TRBV5-5 and TRBJ2-7, with D tentatively TRBD1 (5 bases). The germline V gene has CDR1 SGHKS and CDR2 YYEKEE (reference sequence). The CDR3 length is 14 residues. Trimming removed 0 bases at V and 4 bases at J, with 11 bases between. CDR3: CASSLAGLTYEQYF. CDR3 sequence (DNA): TGTGCCAGCAGCTTGGCAGGGTTGACTTACGAGCAGTACTTC.

This chain connects TRBV7-9 to TRBJ2-7; 9 bases line up with TRBD2. The CDR3 consists of 17 residues. Losses at the gene ends were 5 bases for V and 2 bases for J; bases not matched to a gene: 13. The germline gives CDR1 SEHNR, CDR2 FQNEAQ (reference sequence). The chain's CDR3 is CASSDSGTSGLAYEQYF. The CDR3 DNA reads TGTGCCAGCAGCGACAGCGGTACTAGCGGGCTTGCCTACGAGCAGTACTTC.

The CDR3 spells CASSASMTESADNEQFF. Written as DNA, the CDR3 is TGTGCCAGCAGTGCCTCTATGACAGAAAGCGCCGACAATGAGCAGTTCTTC. J is TRBJ2-1 and V is TRBV6-1, with a weak D call TRBD1 (5 bases). Germline values: CDR1 MNHNS, CDR2 SASEGT. CDR3 length: 17 residues. Between the trimmed V and J ends, which lost 4 bases and 5 bases, there was a span of 21 bases.

V is TRBV5-4 and J is TRBJ2-7; D remains unclear. Germline V gives CDR1 SGHNT, CDR2 YYREEE (reference sequence). CDR3 length: 12 amino acids. Trimming shortened V by 2 bases and J by 0 bases, and 3 bases separated the two germline ends. The CDR3 sequence: CASSFSSYEQYF. The CDR3 nucleotides are TGTGCCAGCAGCTTTAGCTCCTACGAGCAGTACTTC.

This CDR3 is CASSTGQGLNNEQFF. Here the CDR3 DNA reads TGCGCCAGCAGTACCGGACAGGGGTTGAACAATGAGCAGTTCTTC. The chain is built from TRBV10-2 and TRBJ2-1; TRBD1 aligns across 9 bases. Germline V lookup: CDR1 WSHSY, CDR2 SAAADI. The junction had 7 bases not matched to a gene; V was cut back by 5 bases and J by 5 bases. This CDR3 is 15 amino acids long.

The V and J genes are TRBV27 and TRBJ2-5; 11 bases are shared with TRBD2. The CDR3 length is 15 residues. V lost 5 bases and J lost 2; bases outside the gene matches: 4. CDR1 is MNHEY and CDR2 is SMNVEV in the germline V gene (reference sequence). The CDR3 reads CASSARTSGQETQYF. The CDR3 DNA reads as TGTGCCAGCAGTGCCCGGACTAGCGGGCAAGAGACCCAGTACTTC.

This chain joins TRBV30 and TRBJ2-7; possible D gene TRBD2, 6 bases. V lost 1 base and J lost 3, with 10 bases in between. Germline CDR1 and CDR2: GTSNPN and SVGIG (reference sequence). CDR3 length equals 13 residues. The CDR3 DNA reads as TGTGCCTGGAGTGCTGGTAGCGGCTACGAGCAGTACTTC. This codes for CAWSAGSGYEQYF.

This chain joins TRBV9 and TRBJ2-4, with D perhaps matching TRBD1 (6 bases). The CDR3 covers 15 residues. Per the germline V gene, CDR1 is SGDLS and CDR2 is YYNGEE. V was cut by 6 bases and J by 4 bases, with 17 bases left in between. CDR3 coding DNA: TGTGCCAGCAACAGGGACGGAGAGTCGAAAAACATTCAGTACTTC. Translation: CASNRDGESKNIQYF.

V is TRBV19 and J is TRBJ2-1, with TRBD2 matching over 13 bases. Germline V lookup: CDR1 LNHDA, CDR2 SQIVND (reference sequence). CDR3 length: 17 residues. V lost 5 bases, J lost 6 bases, and 10 bases stayed unmatched. CDR3 coding DNA: TGTGCCAGTAGTGATGGCGCTGGACTAGCGGGGGTCAATGAGCAGTTCTTC. It is translated as CASSDGAGLAGVNEQFF.

The V and J genes are TRBV2 and TRBJ2-1, with D unclear. The CDR3 totals 15 residues. From germline, CDR1 is SNHLY and CDR2 FYNNEI. Trimming pared 7 bases from V and 0 bases from J, leaving 13 bases between. This CDR3 reads CASNRRESSYNEQFF. CDR3 in DNA: TGTGCCAGCAATCGTCGAGAGAGCTCCTACAATGAGCAGTTCTTC.

V gene TRBV4-3 combines with J gene TRBJ1-6, with TRBD1 as a possible D gene (5 bases). The CDR3 loop spans 15 amino acids. V lost 0 bases, J lost 7 bases, and 10 bases lay in between. Germline V gene data show CDR1 as LGHNA and CDR2 as YSLEER. This chain's CDR3 is CASSQERGLNSPLHF. The CDR3 region has the DNA TGCGCCAGCAGCCAAGAGCGGGGGTTGAATTCACCCCTCCACTTT.

This clone appeared once. The chain employs TRBV7-2 and TRBJ2-3, with 9 bases lining up with TRBD2. The V gene's germline CDR1 is SGHTA and CDR2 FQGNSA. The J segment lost 4 bases and the V segment lost 5 bases, leaving 10 bases of the junction unmatched. The CDR3 extends over 16 amino acids. The CDR3 sequence is CASSPRLAEHPDTQYF. The CDR3 DNA is TGTGCCAGCAGCCCTAGACTAGCGGAACACCCAGATACGCAGTATTTT.

The J gene is TRBJ2-2, the V gene TRBV28; D is perhaps TRBD1 or TRBD2 (6 bases each). This CDR3 comprises 12 residues. The germline V gene encodes CDR1 MDHEN and CDR2 SYDVKM. V lost 8 bases and J lost 7, with 11 bases in between. CDR3 DNA sequence: TGTGCCAGCCAGAGGGGGGTCGGGGAGCTGTTTTTT. Protein sequence: CASQRGVGELFF.

The V call is TRBV4-1, the J call TRBJ2-1; no clear D. Between the trimmed V and J ends, which lost 4 bases and 4 bases, there was a span of 14 bases. This CDR3 comprises 15 residues. Per germline, CDR1 MGHRA and CDR2 YSYEKL. The CDR3 spells CASSLLRSAYNEQFF. The CDR3 DNA sequence: TGCGCCAGCAGCCTACTGAGGTCGGCGTACAATGAGCAGTTCTTC.

The CDR3 bases are TGTGCCAGCAGTTGGCCAGGCCACACTGAAGCTTTCTTT. This translates into CASSWPGHTEAFF. The chain has TRBV27 and TRBJ1-1; D remains unclear. V was trimmed by 4 bases and J by 3 bases, leaving 9 bases between them. The CDR3 length is 13 residues. Germline V gene sequence: CDR1 MNHEY, CDR2 SMNVEV (reference sequence).

CDR3 sequence reads: CASSPSGSWGNEQFF. CDR3 nucleotide sequence: TGTGCCAGTAGTCCCAGCGGTTCCTGGGGCAATGAGCAGTTCTTC. The rearrangement links TRBV19 to TRBJ2-1; possibly TRBD2 for D (5 bases). The CDR3 spans 15 residues. Trimming cost V 5 bases and J 6 bases, with 17 bases left between them. Looked up from germline, CDR1 is LNHDA and CDR2 is SQIVND (reference sequence).

The chain employs TRBV15 and TRBJ2-5, with 7 nucleotides matching TRBD2. The J call could be wrong; TRBJ2-7 is a better fit for the DNA end. The CDR3 runs to 15 residues. Germline V gives CDR1 LNHNV, CDR2 YYDKDF (reference sequence). CDR3 sequence: CATSRDWGGAYEQYF. In DNA, the CDR3 is TGTGCCACCAGCAGAGATTGGGGGGGGGCCTACGAGCAGTACTTC.

A remark on this clone: An end of the junction differs from the germline gene, which may be a read error. The rearrangement uses TRBV6-5 and TRBJ1-1; D is possibly TRBD1 (6 bases). This CDR3 has 14 residues. CDR1 MNHEY and CDR2 SVGAGI come from the germline V gene. The DNA for the CDR3 is TGTGCCACCAGTGTCGGCAGGGGGAACACTGAAGCTTTCTTT. It yields the protein CATSVGRGNTEAFF.

The rearrangement joins TRBV15 to TRBJ2-3; D not certain. This CDR3 region has 13 residues. Trimming removed 2 bases from V and 5 bases from J, with 8 bases in between. Germline V CDR1 and CDR2: LNHNV, YYDKDF (reference sequence). CDR3 region: CATSRTTVDTQYF. The CDR3 nucleotides are TGTGCCACCAGCAGAACAACCGTAGATACGCAGTATTTT.

This sequence joins TRBV5-1 and TRBJ2-7, with D possibly being TRBD2 (6 bases). The CDR3 is 13 residues long. The V end lost 5 bases, the J end lost 2 bases, and 11 bases lay between the germline ends. Germline V CDR1 and CDR2: SGHRS, YFSETQ. The DNA for the CDR3 is TGCGCCAGCAGGCGGGACGGAACCTACGAGCAGTACTTC. Its protein product is CASRRDGTYEQYF.

This clone came up once. This CDR3 is CASARASTDTQYF. The DNA for the CDR3 is TGTGCCAGCGCTCGGGCTAGCACAGATACGCAGTATTTT. V and J are TRBV6-5 and TRBJ2-3; D unresolved. Germline V gene data show CDR1 as MNHEY and CDR2 as SVGAGI. This CDR3 spans 13 amino acids. V was clipped by 8 bases and J by 0 bases, with 9 bases between them.

This chain joins TRBV5-8 and TRBJ2-5, with 7 nucleotides matching TRBD2. V shed 1 base, J shed 5 bases, and the junction held 8 bases outside the gene matches. The CDR3 runs 15 residues. In germline, CDR1 is SGHTS, CDR2 YDEGEE. CDR3 nucleotide sequence: TGTGCCAGCAGCTTGCGGGAGGATCTTCAGGAGACCCAGTACTTC. Translation: CASSLREDLQETQYF.